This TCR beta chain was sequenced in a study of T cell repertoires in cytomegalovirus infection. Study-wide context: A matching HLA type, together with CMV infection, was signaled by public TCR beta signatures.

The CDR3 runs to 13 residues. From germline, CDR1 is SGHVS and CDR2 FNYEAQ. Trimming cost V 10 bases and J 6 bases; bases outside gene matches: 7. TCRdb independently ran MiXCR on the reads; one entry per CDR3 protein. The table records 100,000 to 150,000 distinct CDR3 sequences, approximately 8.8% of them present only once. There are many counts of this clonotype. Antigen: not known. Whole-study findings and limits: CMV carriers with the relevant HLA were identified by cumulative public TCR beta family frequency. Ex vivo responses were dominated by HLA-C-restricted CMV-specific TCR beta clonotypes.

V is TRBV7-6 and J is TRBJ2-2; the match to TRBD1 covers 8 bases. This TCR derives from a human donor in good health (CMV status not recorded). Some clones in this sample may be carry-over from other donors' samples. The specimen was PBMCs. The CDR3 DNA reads TGTGCCACCAAAACGACAGGGGCCGGGGAGCTGTTTTTT. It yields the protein CATKTTGAGELFF.